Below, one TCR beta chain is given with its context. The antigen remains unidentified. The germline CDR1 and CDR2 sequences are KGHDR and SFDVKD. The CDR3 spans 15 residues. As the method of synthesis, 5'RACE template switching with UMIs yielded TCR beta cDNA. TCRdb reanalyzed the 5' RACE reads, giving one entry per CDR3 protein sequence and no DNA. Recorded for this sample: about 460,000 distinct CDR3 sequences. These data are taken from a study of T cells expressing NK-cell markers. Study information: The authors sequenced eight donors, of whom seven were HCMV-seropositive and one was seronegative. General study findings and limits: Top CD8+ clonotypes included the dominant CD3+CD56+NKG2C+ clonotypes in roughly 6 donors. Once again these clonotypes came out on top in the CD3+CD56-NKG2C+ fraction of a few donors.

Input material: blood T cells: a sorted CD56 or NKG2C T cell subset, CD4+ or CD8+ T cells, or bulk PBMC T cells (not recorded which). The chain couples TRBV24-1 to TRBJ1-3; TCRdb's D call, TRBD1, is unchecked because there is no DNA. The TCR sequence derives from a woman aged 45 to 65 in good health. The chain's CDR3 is CATSPRDNSGNTIYF.